Listed here are 23 T cell receptor beta chains from one sample, sequenced in a study of blood T cell repertoires in COVID-19. Measured with immunoSEQ multiplex PCR; TCRdb has only the in-frame clones, and not every one. The sample has 200,000 to 300,000 clones, approximately 80% seen once. The sample comprised peripheral blood. Receptors were obtained from a human donor in a cohort sampled during active COVID-19.

The chain couples TRBV9 to TRBJ2-7; no definite D call. The CDR3 totals 14 residues. V was cut by 0 bases and J by 0 bases, with 7 bases left in between. Germline V CDR1 and CDR2: SGDLS, YYNGEE. CDR3 DNA sequence: TGTGCCAGCAGCGTAGCGGTGAGCTCCTACGAGCAGTACTTC. This codes for CASSVAVSSYEQYF.

This chain uses TRBV19 with TRBJ2-3; 7 nucleotides agree with TRBD1. Germline loops: CDR1 LNHDA, CDR2 SQIVND (reference sequence). The trim removed 4 bases at V and 4 bases at J, leaving 14 bases unmatched. The CDR3 runs 17 residues. The CDR3 region has the DNA TGTGCCAGTAGTACGGGACAGTTAGTCCCCTTTGCAGATACGCAGTATTTT. This encodes CASSTGQLVPFADTQYF.

A few counts support this clone. The rearrangement uses TRBV9 and TRBJ2-2; 7 bases match TRBD2. This CDR3 is built from 14 residues. The germline V gene encodes CDR1 SGDLS and CDR2 YYNGEE. Trimming took 7 bases from V and 0 from J; bases not matched to a gene: 3. The CDR3 DNA sequence: TGTGCCAGCGGGAGGGGTACGAACACCGGGGAGCTGTTTTTT. It specifies CASGRGTNTGELFF.

The chain carries TRBV11-2 and TRBJ2-3, with 9 bases identical to TRBD2. CDR3 length: 15 residues. In germline, CDR1 is SGHAT, CDR2 FQNNGV. Trimming at V came to 3 bases and at J to 6 bases, leaving 7 bases not matched to a gene. The CDR3 DNA reads TGTGCCAGCAGCTTTGCGGGGGGGCCAGCCGATACGCAGTATTTT. Protein sequence: CASSFAGGPADTQYF. The full variable domain, its missing parts supplied by reference TRBV11-2 and TRBJ2-3, is EAGVAQSPRYKIIEKRQSVAFWCNPISGHATLYWYQQILGQGPKLLIQFQNNGVVDDSQLPKDRFSAERLKGVDSTLKIQPAKLEDSAVYLCASSFAGGPADTQYFGPGTRLTVL.

The J gene is TRBJ2-2, the V gene TRBV5-1, with a tentative D call TRBD1 (6 bases). The CDR3 is made up of 15 amino acids. Germline CDR1 and CDR2: SGHRS and YFSETQ. The V end was cut by 2 bases, the J end by 4 bases, with 12 bases between. CDR3: CASSFIQGSTGELFF. The CDR3 DNA follows: TGCGCCAGCAGCTTTATTCAGGGGAGCACCGGGGAGCTGTTTTTT.

This clone has only a few counts. This sequence joins TRBV5-6 and TRBJ2-3; a weak D match, TRBD1 (9 bases). V was cut by 4 bases and J by 1 base, with 19 bases left in between. The CDR3 has 17 residues. Germline loops: CDR1 SGHDT, CDR2 YYEEEE. CDR3 protein: CASSPPGGTGRTDTQYF. CDR3 DNA: TGTGCCAGCAGCCCCCCGGGAGGGACAGGGCGCACAGATACGCAGTATTTT.

The rearrangement uses TRBV5-4 and TRBJ1-1, with TRBD1 as a possible D gene (6 bases). The V end lost 9 bases, the J end lost 0 bases, and 12 bases lay between the germline ends. The CDR3 has 13 residues. Looked up from germline, CDR1 is SGHNT and CDR2 is YYREEE (reference sequence). CDR3 nucleotides: TGTGCCAAGTCGACAGGATTGAACACTGAAGCTTTCTTT. This sequence encodes CAKSTGLNTEAFF.

This chain joins TRBV6-5 and TRBJ2-2, with D possibly matching TRBD1 (5 bases). The CDR3 totals 13 residues. Between the trimmed V and J ends, which lost 6 bases and 5 bases, there was a span of 10 bases. Germline values: CDR1 MNHEY, CDR2 SVGAGI. The CDR3 nucleotides read TGTGCCAGCAGGGGGCTAGGGACCGGGGAGCTGTTTTTT. Protein product: CASRGLGTGELFF.

The chain carries TRBV21-1 and TRBJ2-7; the table names TRBD1, a call not compared with the DNA. TRBV21-1 is termed a pseudogene. The CDR3 contains 16 residues. CDR3 in DNA: TGTGCCAGCATTCCACGAAGGGGACAGGGGCTCTACGAGCAGTACTTC. Its translation: CASIPRRGQGLYEQYF.

The rearrangement joins TRBV5-4 to TRBJ2-4; 7 bases line up with TRBD1. The CDR3 contains 16 residues. The V gene end was trimmed by 5 bases and the J gene end by 2 bases; junction bases not matched to a gene: 10. Germline lookup yields CDR1 SGHNT and CDR2 YYREEE (reference sequence). The DNA of the CDR3 is TGTGCCAGCAGGACGACAGGGAGAGGAACCAAAAACATTCAGTACTTC. As protein: CASRTTGRGTKNIQYF.

The V gene is TRBV15, the J gene TRBJ2-5, with D perhaps TRBD1 (6 bases). Germline assignment: CDR1 LNHNV and CDR2 YYDKDF (reference sequence). The length of the CDR3 is 16 residues. V lost 0 bases, J lost 3 bases, and 14 bases lay in between. The CDR3 sequence is CATSRDLPRGEETQYF. CDR3 nucleotide sequence: TGTGCCACCAGCAGAGATCTGCCCAGGGGCGAAGAGACCCAGTACTTC.

The chain is built from TRBV18 and TRBJ2-3, with a tentative D call TRBD1 (6 bases). This CDR3 is 14 amino acids long. V was pared by 3 bases and J by 3 bases, with 10 bases between. Germline CDR1 reads KGHSH; CDR2 reads LQKENI. CDR3 in DNA: TGTGCCAGCTCACCGGTACAGGGAACAGATACGCAGTATTTT. Translated: CASSPVQGTDTQYF.

This chain joins TRBV18 and TRBJ2-7; 7 bases match TRBD2. The CDR3 totals 13 residues. Looked up from germline, CDR1 is KGHSH and CDR2 is LQKENI. Germline trimming cut 1 base from V and 7 bases from J; bases unmatched to any gene: 4. This CDR3 reads CASSPLGLIEQYF. In DNA, the CDR3 is TGTGCCAGCTCACCACTGGGACTAATAGAGCAGTACTTC.

The chain combines TRBV2 with TRBJ2-7, with D possibly matching TRBD1 (6 bases). CDR1 SNHLY and CDR2 FYNNEI come from the germline V gene. There are 14 residues in the CDR3. Trimming pared 8 bases from V and 3 bases from J, leaving 17 bases between. The CDR3, as DNA: TGTGCCAGCGGACAGCAAGGGCTCCTCTACGAGCAGTACTTC. Protein sequence: CASGQQGLLYEQYF.

The chain is built from TRBV3-1 (or the pseudogene TRBV3-2) and TRBJ2-2; tentatively, D is TRBD1 (6 bases). The V end was cut by 1 base, the J end by 0 bases, with 9 bases between. This CDR3 is 16 amino acids long. Germline-derived CDR1 and CDR2 are LGHDT and YNNKEL (reference sequence). The chain's CDR3 is CASSQVRQANTGELFF. The DNA for the CDR3 is TGTGCCAGCAGCCAAGTCCGACAGGCGAACACCGGGGAGCTGTTTTTT.

The rearrangement links TRBV3-1 (or the pseudogene TRBV3-2) to TRBJ1-5, with a weak D call TRBD1 (6 bases). Germline loops: CDR1 LGHDT, CDR2 YNNKEL (reference sequence). The V gene lost 4 bases and the J gene lost 4 bases, with 14 bases spanning the gap. The CDR3 runs to 15 residues. This CDR3 is CASSRTGQHNQPQHF. The CDR3 bases are TGTGCCAGCAGCCGGACTGGACAGCATAATCAGCCCCAGCATTTT.

This clone showed up just a few times. An end of the junction does not agree with germline; a read error may underlie this. The CDR3: CASSALGGNVLTF. DNA of the CDR3: TGTGCCAGCAGTGCGCTAGGGGGCAACGTCCTGACTTTC. The chain links TRBV6-4 to TRBJ2-6, with a possible D match to TRBD1 (6 bases). Germline CDR1 is MRHNA and CDR2 is SNTAGT. The CDR3 is made up of 13 amino acids.

The chain combines TRBV9 with TRBJ1-3, with D hard to call. The CDR3 covers 16 residues. The V end lost 8 bases, the J end lost 0 bases, and 18 bases lay between the germline ends. From germline, CDR1 is SGDLS and CDR2 YYNGEE. Here the CDR3 reads CASPSGCTFSGNTIYF. The CDR3 DNA follows: TGTGCCAGTCCCTCAGGATGCACCTTCTCTGGAAACACCATATATTTT. Looking up the rest from reference TRBV9 and TRBJ1-3 gives the full variable domain: DSGVTQTPKHLITATGQRVTLRCSPRSGDLSVYWYQQSLDQGLQFLIQYYNGEERAKGNILERFSAQQFPDLHSELNLSSLELGDSALYFCASPSGCTFSGNTIYFGEGSWLTVV.

The CDR3 sequence is CATSRDGGLGETEAFF. DNA of the CDR3: TGTGCCACCAGCAGAGACGGGGGGCTAGGGGAGACTGAAGCTTTCTTT. The V gene is TRBV15, the J gene TRBJ1-1, with D maybe TRBD1 (6 bases). The germline V and J ends were trimmed by 0 bases and 5 bases, with 16 bases remaining between them. CDR1 is LNHNV, CDR2 YYDKDF, per germline (reference sequence). The CDR3 has 16 amino acids. The full variable domain, its missing parts supplied by reference TRBV15 and TRBJ1-1, is DAMVIQNPRYQVTQFGKPVTLSCSQTLNHNVMYWYQQKSSQAPKLLFHYYDKDFNNEADTPDNFQSRRPNTSFCFLDIRSPGLGDTAMYLCATSRDGGLGETEAFFGQGTRLTVV.

This clone has more than one count but fewer than ten. The chain combines TRBV5-4 with TRBJ1-2; 7 positions match TRBD1. With 0 bases clipped from V and 2 bases from J, the junction kept 7 bases outside the gene matches. CDR1 and CDR2 (germline): SGHNT, YYREEE (reference sequence). CDR3 size: 16 residues. The CDR3 loop is CASSLGTGAPNYGYTF. Here the CDR3 DNA reads TGTGCCAGCAGCTTGGGTACAGGGGCCCCGAACTATGGCTACACCTTC.

This chain's CDR3 is CASRALGEGWGTEAFF. In DNA, the CDR3 is TGTGCCAGCCGCGCCCTCGGGGAGGGTTGGGGCACTGAAGCTTTCTTT. The J gene is TRBJ1-1, the V gene TRBV7-6; D is unclear. V lost 8 bases, J lost 4 bases, and 23 bases lay in between. Germline CDR1 and CDR2: SGHVS and FNYEAQ. The CDR3 has 16 residues.

The CDR3 DNA reads TGTGCCAGTAGTTACAGTCATAGCAATCAGCCCCAGCATTTT. Residues: CASSYSHSNQPQHF. The chain joins TRBV19 to TRBJ1-5; no reliable D call. V lost 5 bases, J lost 0 bases, and 8 bases lay in between. The germline V gene encodes CDR1 LNHDA and CDR2 SQIVND (reference sequence). The CDR3 spans 14 residues.

The genes are TRBV4-2 and TRBJ1-4; tentative D call: TRBD1 (5 bases). The CDR3 covers 17 residues. V dropped 1 base and J dropped 0 bases, with 12 bases sitting between them. Germline V gene data show CDR1 as LGHNA and CDR2 as YNFKEQ. The CDR3: CASSQASKGATNEKLFF. In nucleotides, the CDR3 is TGTGCCAGCAGCCAAGCCTCGAAAGGGGCAACTAATGAAAAACTGTTTTTT.